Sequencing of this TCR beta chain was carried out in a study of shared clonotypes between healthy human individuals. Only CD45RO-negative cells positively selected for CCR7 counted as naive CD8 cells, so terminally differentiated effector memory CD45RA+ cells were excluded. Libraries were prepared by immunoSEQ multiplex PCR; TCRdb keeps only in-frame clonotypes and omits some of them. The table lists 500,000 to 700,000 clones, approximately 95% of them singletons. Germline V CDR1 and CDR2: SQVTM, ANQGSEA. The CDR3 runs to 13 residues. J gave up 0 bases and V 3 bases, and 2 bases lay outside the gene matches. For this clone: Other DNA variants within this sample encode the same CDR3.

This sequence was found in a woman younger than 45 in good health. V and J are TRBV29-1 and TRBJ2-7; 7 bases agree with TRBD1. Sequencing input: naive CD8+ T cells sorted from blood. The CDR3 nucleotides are TGCAGCGTTGAGACAGGGAGCTCCTACGAGCAGTACTTC. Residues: CSVETGSSYEQYF.